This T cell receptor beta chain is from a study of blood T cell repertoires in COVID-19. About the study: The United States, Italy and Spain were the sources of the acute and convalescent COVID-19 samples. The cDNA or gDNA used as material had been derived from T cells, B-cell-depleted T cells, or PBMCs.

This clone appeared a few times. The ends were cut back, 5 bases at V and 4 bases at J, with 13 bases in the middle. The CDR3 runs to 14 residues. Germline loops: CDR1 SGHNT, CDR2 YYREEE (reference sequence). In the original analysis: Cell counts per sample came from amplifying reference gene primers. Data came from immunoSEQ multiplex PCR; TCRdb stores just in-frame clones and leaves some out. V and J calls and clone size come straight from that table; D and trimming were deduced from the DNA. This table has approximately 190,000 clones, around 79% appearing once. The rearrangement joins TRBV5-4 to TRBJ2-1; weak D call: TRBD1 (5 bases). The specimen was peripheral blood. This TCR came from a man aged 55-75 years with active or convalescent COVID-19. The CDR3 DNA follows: TGTGCCAGCAGTGAGACAGTCCTTTACAATGAGCAGTTCTTC. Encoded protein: CASSETVLYNEQFF. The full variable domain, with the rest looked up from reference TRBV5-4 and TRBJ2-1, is ETGVTQSPTHLIKTRGQQVTLRCSSQSGHNTVSWYQQALGQGPQFIFQYYREEENGRGNFPPRFSGLQFPNYSSELNVNALELDDSALYLCASSETVLYNEQFFGPGTRLTVL.